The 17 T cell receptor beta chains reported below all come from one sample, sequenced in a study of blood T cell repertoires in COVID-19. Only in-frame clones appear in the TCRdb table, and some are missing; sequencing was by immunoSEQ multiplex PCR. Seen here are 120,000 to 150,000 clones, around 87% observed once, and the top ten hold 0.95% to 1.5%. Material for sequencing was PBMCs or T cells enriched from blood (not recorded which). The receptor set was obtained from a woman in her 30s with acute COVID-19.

The DNA of the CDR3 is TGTGCCAGCAGTTACGGGGGACAGGGTTTTGGCGAGCAGTACTTC. It is translated as CASSYGGQGFGEQYF. The chain is built from TRBV6-2 or TRBV6-3 and TRBJ2-7; TRBD1 aligns across 9 bases. Germline CDR1 MNHEY, CDR2 SVGEGT. The CDR3 covers 15 residues. Germline trimming cut 2 bases from V and 6 bases from J; bases unmatched to any gene: 8.

CDR3 in amino acids: CASGGGGYGYTF. Written as DNA, the CDR3 is TGTGCCAGCGGGGGGGGCGGTTATGGCTACACCTTC. The chain recombines TRBV28 with TRBJ1-2; D is perhaps TRBD1 (6 bases). The CDR3 length is 12 residues. CDR1 is MDHEN, CDR2 SYDVKM, per germline. Trimming pared 8 bases from V and 5 bases from J, leaving 12 bases between.

CDR3 loop: CASSHEGLSGNTIYF. CDR3 DNA: TGTGCCTCCTCCCACGAGGGCCTCTCTGGAAACACCATATATTTT. The genes are TRBV9 and TRBJ1-3; D gene unclear. Germline CDR1 and CDR2: SGDLS and YYNGEE. Trimming took off 10 bases at V and 0 bases at J, with 17 bases between the two ends. There are 15 residues in the CDR3.

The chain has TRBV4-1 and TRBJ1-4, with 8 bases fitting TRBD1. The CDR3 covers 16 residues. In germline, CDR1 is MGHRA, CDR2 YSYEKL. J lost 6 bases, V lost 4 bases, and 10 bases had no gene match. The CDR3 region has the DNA TGCGCCAGCAGCCCCGAGCCGGGACAGGTGTATGAAAAACTGTTTTTT. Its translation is CASSPEPGQVYEKLFF.

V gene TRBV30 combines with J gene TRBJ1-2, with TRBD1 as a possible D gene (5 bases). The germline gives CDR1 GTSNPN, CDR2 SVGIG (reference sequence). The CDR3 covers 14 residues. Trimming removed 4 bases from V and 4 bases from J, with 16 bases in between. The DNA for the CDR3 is TGTGCCTGGACCCGGACATCGGCGGCCTATGGCTACACCTTC. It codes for CAWTRTSAAYGYTF.

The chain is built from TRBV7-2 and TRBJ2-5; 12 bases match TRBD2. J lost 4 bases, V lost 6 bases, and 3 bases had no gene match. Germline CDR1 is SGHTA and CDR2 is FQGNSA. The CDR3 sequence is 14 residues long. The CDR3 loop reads CASSSSGRVETQYF. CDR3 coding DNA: TGTGCCAGCAGTTCTAGCGGGAGGGTAGAGACCCAGTACTTC.

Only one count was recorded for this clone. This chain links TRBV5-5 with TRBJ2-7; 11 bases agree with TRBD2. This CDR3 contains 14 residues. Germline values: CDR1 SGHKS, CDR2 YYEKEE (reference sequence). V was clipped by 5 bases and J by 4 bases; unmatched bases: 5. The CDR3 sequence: CASRVTSGAYEQYF. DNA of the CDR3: TGTGCCAGCAGGGTGACTAGCGGGGCTTACGAGCAGTACTTC.

CDR3 sequence (DNA): TGTGCCATCAACAACAGGGTCAATCAGCCCCAGCATTTT. Encoded protein: CAINNRVNQPQHF. This chain links TRBV10-3 with TRBJ1-5; perhaps TRBD1 as D (6 bases). The germline gives CDR1 ENHRY, CDR2 SYGVKD. Trimming removed 7 bases at V and 3 bases at J, with 10 bases between. The CDR3 is 13 residues long.

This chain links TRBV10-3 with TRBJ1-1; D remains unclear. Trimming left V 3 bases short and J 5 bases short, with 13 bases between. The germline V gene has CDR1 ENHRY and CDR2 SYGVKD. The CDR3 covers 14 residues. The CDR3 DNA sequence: TGTGCCATCAGTGATAACGACGGGAGGACTGAAGCTTTCTTT. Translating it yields CAISDNDGRTEAFF.

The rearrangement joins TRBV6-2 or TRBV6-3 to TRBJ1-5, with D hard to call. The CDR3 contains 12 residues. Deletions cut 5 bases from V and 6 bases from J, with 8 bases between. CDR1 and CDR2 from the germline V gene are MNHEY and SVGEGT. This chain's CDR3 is CASSEGGQPQHF. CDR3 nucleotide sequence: TGTGCCAGCAGTGAGGGAGGTCAGCCCCAGCATTTT.

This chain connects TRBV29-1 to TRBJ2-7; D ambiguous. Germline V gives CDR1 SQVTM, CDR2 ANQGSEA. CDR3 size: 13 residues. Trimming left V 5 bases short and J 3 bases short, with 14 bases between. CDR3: CSVQTQTNYEQYF. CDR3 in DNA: TGCAGCGTTCAGACACAGACCAACTACGAGCAGTACTTC.

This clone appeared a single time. CDR3 protein: CASSSPPTGNYGYTF. CDR3 bases: TGTGCCAGCAGTTCCCCTCCAACAGGGAACTATGGCTACACCTTC. The chain is built from TRBV28 and TRBJ1-2, with D maybe TRBD1 (6 bases). Trimming shortened V by 4 bases and J by 2 bases, and 14 bases separated the two germline ends. CDR1 MDHEN and CDR2 SYDVKM come from the germline V gene. The CDR3 has 15 amino acids.

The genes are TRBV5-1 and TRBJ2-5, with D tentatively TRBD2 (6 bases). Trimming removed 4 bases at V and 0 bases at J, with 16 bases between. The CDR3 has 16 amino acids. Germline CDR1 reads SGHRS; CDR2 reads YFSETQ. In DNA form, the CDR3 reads TGCGCCAGCAGCCCCTACGGCCTAGCGTACCAAGAGACCCAGTACTTC. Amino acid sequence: CASSPYGLAYQETQYF.

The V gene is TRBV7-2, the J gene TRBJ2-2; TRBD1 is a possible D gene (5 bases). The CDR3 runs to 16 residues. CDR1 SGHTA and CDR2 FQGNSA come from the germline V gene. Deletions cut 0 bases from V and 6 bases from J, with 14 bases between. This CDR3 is CASSLAAQGTPGELFF. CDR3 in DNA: TGTGCCAGCAGCTTAGCGGCTCAGGGTACCCCCGGGGAGCTGTTTTTT.

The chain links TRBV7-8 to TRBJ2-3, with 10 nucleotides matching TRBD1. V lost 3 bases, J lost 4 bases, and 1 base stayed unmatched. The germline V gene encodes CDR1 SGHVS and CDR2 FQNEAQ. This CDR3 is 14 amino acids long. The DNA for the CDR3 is TGTGCCAGCAGCTTGGACAGGGGGGCAGATACGCAGTATTTT. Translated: CASSLDRGADTQYF.

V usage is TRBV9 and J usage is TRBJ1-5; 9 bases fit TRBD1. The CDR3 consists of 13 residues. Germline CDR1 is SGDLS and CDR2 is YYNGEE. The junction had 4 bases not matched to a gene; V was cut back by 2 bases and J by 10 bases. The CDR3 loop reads CASSVGQGPPQHF. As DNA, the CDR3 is TGTGCCAGCAGCGTCGGACAGGGGCCACCCCAGCATTTT.

The CDR3 loop is CASSGTRNQPQHF. In DNA form, the CDR3 reads TGTGCCAGTAGCGGGACACGCAATCAGCCCCAGCATTTT. This rearrangement joins TRBV19 to TRBJ1-5; D perhaps matches TRBD1 (6 bases). V was clipped by 6 bases and J by 2 bases, with 8 bases between them. This CDR3 has 13 residues. Per the germline V gene, CDR1 is LNHDA and CDR2 is SQIVND (reference sequence). Complete variable domain (other parts from reference TRBV19 and TRBJ1-5): DGGITQSPKYLFRKEGQNVTLSCEQNLNHDAMYWYRQDPGQGLRLIYYSQIVNDFQKGDIAEGYSVSREKKESFPLTVTSAQKNPTAFYLCASSGTRNQPQHFGDGTRLSIL.